This T cell receptor (beta chain) was obtained from a study of cytotoxic CD8 clonotypes in ibrutinib-treated CLL (dated by TCRdb to 2020 to 2022). For the wider study: The cohort was composed of some ten relapsed/refractory and about 15 treatment-naive patients; IGHV unmutated status was identified in some 17 patients. Partial responses were observed in about 24 patients and complete responses in 2; after a median follow-up of around 68 months, remission was maintained in 14 patients and progression was observed in approximately 12. Response samples were obtained after a median of 12 months of treatment, with a range of roughly 6 to 36 months. Samples averaged 255,043 productive templates and 80,000 to 100,000 productive rearrangements. Longitudinal samples were available for about 30% of the roughly 86 trial participants. Cryopreserved peripheral blood mononuclear cells were collected at three points: before therapy, at response, and at either sustained remission or disease progression. Every sample from remission and from progressive disease was obtained while the patients were still on ibrutinib. Results the study describes overall, beyond this receptor: Sampling times were not matched between patients in sustained remission and patients whose disease was progressing, and lymph node repertoires were not examined. An increase in clonality was observed at ibrutinib response, with clonality remaining stable during sustained remission and falling back toward baseline at progression. Public clonotypes were found to be uncommon and were observed to contract or remain stable during treatment; the increase in clonality was shown to reflect expansion of private clonotypes at ibrutinib response. At baseline, clonality was higher than in age-matched healthy donors and showed a strong correlation with circulating CD8+ T-cell counts.

A MiSeq instrument was used for deep resolution sequencing, which targeted depths ranging from 1 in 1 million up to 1 in 200,000 T cells, with coverage averaging 10x for each clonotype. The immunoSEQ hsTCRB Kit was used to generate TCR beta libraries. In the source study's methods: ImmunoSEQ Data Assistant and ImmunoSEQ Analyzer were used for data analysis, and V, D and J genes were assigned according to IMGT definitions. Clonality, which ranges from 0 to 1, was calculated as one minus the normalized Shannon entropy of productive rearrangement frequencies. Only overrepresented clonotypes making up at least 0.05% of the repertoire of each patient were included in the public clonotype analysis. About a dozen repertoires from age-matched healthy donors, obtained from immuneACCESS, served as clonality controls. The source is immuneACCESS, and TCRdb retained only in-frame sequences with V and J called. Part of the clones is not carried over; for the studies checked, unresolved V genes explain less than half of this, and the remainder is unexplained. V and J calls and clone size follow that table, whereas D and trimming were derived from the DNA. In all, the sample holds roughly 30,000 clones, and approximately 80% of those were seen once. The top ten hold about half of the sample.

According to the germline V gene, CDR1 reads MNHEY and CDR2 reads SVGAGI. Between the V and J ends, shortened by 6 bases and 7 bases respectively, the junction contains 12 bases. The CDR3 contains 12 residues, cysteine and phenylalanine counted. Only CDR3 DNA remains: 36 bases, in frame from the first base. A remark on this clone: Its antigen is not yet known. No base quality values were provided; no much bigger clone lies one nucleotide off.

For TCR beta library preparation, 1.5 to 2.5 micrograms of genomic DNA was extracted from cryopreserved PBMCs. Longitudinal blood samples from CLL patients receiving ibrutinib monotherapy were subjected to high-throughput TCR beta sequencing. The patients were enrolled in a single-center, open-label phase 2 trial of ibrutinib monotherapy. This sequence uses TRBV6-5 and TRBJ1-1; a tentative D call is TRBD1 (5 bases match). This TCR was recovered from a human donor with chronic lymphocytic leukemia. The sequences come from PBMCs, collected after 36 months of ibrutinib treatment. The DNA is as follows: TGTGCCAGCAGGGCCACGACAGATGAAGCTTTCTTT. Its protein product is CASRATTDEAFF.